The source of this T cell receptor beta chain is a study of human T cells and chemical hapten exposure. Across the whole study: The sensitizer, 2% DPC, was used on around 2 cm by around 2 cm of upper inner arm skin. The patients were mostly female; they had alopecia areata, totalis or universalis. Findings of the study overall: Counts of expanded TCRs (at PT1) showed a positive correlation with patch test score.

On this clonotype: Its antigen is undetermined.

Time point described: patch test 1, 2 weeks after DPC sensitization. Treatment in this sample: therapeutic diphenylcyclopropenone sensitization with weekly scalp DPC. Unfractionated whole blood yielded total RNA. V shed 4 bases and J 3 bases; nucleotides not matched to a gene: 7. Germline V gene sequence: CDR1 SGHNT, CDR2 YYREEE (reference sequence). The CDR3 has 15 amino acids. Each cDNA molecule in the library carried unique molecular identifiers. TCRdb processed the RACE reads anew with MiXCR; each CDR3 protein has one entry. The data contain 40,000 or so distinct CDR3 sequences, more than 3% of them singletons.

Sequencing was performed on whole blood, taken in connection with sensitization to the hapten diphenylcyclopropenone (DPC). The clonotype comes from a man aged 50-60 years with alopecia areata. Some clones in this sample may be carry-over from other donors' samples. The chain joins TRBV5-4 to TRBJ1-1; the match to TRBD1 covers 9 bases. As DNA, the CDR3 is TGTGCCAGCAGCGGGATGGACAGGGGAGACACTGAAGCTTTCTTT. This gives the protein CASSGMDRGDTEAFF.